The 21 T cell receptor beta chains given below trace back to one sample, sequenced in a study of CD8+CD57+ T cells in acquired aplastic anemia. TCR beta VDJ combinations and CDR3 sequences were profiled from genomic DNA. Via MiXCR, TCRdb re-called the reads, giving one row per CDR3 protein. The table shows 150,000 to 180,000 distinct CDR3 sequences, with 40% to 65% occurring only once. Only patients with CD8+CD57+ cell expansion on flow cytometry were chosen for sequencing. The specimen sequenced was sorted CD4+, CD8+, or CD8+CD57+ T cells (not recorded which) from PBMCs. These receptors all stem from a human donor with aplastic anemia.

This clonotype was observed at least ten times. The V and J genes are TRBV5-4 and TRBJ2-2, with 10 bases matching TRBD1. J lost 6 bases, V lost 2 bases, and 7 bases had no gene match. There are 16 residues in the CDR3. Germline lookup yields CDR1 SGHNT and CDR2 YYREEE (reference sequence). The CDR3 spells CASSLPGQGFAGELFF. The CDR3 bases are TGTGCCAGCAGCTTACCGGGACAGGGGTTTGCCGGGGAGCTGTTTTTT.

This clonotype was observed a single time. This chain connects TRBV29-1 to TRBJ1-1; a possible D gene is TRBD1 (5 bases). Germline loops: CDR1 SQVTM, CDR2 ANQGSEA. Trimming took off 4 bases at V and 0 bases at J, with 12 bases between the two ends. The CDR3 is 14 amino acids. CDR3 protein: CSVVSDSMNTEAFF. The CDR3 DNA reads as TGCAGCGTTGTAAGCGACAGCATGAACACTGAAGCTTTCTTT.

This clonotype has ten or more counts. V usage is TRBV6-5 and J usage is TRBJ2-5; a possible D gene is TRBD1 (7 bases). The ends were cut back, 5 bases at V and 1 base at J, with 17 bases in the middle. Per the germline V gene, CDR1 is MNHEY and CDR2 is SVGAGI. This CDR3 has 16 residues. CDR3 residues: CASSHGPRDSQETQYF. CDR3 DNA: TGTGCCAGCAGTCACGGGCCGCGGGACAGCCAAGAGACCCAGTACTTC.

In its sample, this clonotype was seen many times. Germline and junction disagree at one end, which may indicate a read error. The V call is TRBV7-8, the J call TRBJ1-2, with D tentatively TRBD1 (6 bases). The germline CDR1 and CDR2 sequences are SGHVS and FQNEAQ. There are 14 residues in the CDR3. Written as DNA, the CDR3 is TGTGCCAGCAGCTTAAACGTTCAATCAGCAGGGGCCCGCTTC. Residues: CASSLNVQSAGARF.

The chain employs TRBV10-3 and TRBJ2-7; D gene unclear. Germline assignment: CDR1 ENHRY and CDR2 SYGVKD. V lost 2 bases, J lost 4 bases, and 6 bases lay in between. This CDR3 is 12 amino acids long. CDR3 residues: CAISEGEYEQYF. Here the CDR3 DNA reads TGTGCCATCAGTGAGGGAGAATACGAGCAGTACTTC.

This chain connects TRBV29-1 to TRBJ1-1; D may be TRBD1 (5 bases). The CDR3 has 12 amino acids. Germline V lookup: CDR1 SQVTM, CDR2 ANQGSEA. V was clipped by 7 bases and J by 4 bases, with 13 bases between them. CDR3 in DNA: TGCAGCGGCAATTGGGGCCGCACTGAAGCTTTCTTT. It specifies CSGNWGRTEAFF. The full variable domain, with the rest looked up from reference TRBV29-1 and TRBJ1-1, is SAVISQKPSRDICQRGTSLTIQCQVDSQVTMMFWYRQQPGQSLTLIATANQGSEATYESGFVIDKFPISRPNLTFSTLTVSNMSPEDSSIYLCSGNWGRTEAFFGQGTRLTVV.

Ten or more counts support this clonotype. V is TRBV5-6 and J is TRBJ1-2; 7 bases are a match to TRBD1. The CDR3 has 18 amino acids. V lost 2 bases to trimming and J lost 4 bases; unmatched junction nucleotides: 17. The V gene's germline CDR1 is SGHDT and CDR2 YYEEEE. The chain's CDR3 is CASSFRHGQGQPSYGYTF. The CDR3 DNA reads TGTGCCAGCAGCTTTCGTCATGGTCAGGGACAGCCCAGCTATGGCTACACCTTC.

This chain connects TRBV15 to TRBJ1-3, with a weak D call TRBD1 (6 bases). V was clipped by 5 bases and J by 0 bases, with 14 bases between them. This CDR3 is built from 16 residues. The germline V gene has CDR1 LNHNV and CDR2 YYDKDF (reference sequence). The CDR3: CATSFQRGVSGNTIYF. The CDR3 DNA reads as TGTGCCACCAGCTTCCAAAGGGGGGTCTCTGGAAACACCATATATTTT.

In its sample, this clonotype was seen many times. The CDR3, as DNA: TGTGCCAGCAGTGATTACCGTTCGACAGCCTATAATTCACCCCTCCACTTT. Its protein is CASSDYRSTAYNSPLHF. This sequence joins TRBV6-1 and TRBJ1-6; a weak D match, TRBD1 (5 bases). CDR3 length equals 17 residues. Germline V lookup: CDR1 MNHNS, CDR2 SASEGT. Trimming took 3 bases from V and 2 from J, leaving 14 bases between them.

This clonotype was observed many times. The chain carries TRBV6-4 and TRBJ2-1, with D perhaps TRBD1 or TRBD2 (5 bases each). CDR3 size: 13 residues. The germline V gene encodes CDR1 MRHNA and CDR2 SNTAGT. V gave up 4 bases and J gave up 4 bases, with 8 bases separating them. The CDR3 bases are TGTGCCAGCAGTGGGGACGGATACAATGAGCAGTTCTTC. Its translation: CASSGDGYNEQFF.

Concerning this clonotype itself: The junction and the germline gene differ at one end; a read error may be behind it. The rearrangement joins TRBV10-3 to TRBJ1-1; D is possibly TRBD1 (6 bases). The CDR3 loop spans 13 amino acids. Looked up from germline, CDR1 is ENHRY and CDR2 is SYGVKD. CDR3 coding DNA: TGTGCCAGCAGTCCAAAGAGGGGGACTAAAGCTTTCTTT. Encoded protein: CASSPKRGTKAFF.

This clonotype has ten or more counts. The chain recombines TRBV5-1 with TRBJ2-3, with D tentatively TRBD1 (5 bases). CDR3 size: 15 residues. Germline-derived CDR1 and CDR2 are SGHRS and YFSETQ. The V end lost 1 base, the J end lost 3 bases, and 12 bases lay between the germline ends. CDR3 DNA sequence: TGCGCCAGCAGCTTGTTTCCAGGGCGGACAGATACGCAGTATTTT. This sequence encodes CASSLFPGRTDTQYF.

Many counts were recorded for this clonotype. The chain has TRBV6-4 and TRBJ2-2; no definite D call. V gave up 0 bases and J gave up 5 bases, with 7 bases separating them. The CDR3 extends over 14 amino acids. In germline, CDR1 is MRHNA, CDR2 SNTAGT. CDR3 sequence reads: CASSDSPETGELFF. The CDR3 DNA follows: TGTGCCAGCAGTGACTCACCGGAAACCGGGGAGCTGTTTTTT.

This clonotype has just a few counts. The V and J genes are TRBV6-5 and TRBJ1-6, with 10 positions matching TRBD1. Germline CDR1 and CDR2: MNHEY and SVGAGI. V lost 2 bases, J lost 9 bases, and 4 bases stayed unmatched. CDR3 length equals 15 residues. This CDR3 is CASSYGQGVLSPLHF. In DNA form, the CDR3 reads TGTGCCAGCAGTTACGGACAGGGGGTACTTTCACCCCTCCACTTT.

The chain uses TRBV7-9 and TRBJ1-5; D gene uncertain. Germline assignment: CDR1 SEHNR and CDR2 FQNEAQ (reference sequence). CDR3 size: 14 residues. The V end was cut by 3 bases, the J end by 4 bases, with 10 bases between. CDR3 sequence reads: CASSLARPNQPQHF. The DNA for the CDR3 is TGTGCCAGCAGCTTGGCACGGCCGAATCAGCCCCAGCATTTT.

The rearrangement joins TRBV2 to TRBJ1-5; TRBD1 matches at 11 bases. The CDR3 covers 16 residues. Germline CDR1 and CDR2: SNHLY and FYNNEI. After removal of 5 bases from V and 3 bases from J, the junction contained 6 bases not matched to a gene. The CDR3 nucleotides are TGTGCCAGCAGTCGATCTGGACAGGGGGCCAATCAGCCCCAGCATTTT. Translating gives CASSRSGQGANQPQHF.

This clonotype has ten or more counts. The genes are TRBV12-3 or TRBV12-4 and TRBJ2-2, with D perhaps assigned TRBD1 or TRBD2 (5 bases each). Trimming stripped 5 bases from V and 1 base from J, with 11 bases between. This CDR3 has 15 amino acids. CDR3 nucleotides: TGTGCCAGCAGTCCCCGGGACGGGAACACCGGGGAGCTGTTTTTT. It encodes CASSPRDGNTGELFF.

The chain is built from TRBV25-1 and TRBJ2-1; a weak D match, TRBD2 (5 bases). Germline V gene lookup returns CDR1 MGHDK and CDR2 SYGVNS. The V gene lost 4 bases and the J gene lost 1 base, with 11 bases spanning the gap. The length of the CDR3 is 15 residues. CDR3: CASSAGMGSYNEQFF. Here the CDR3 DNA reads TGTGCCAGCAGTGCGGGGATGGGGTCCTACAATGAGCAGTTCTTC.

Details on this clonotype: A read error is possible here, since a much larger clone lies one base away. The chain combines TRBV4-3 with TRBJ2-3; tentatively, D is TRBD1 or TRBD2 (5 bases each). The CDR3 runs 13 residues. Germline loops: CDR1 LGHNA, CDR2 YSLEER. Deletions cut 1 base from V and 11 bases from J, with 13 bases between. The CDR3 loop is CASSQVIRDGQYF. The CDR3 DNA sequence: TGCGCCAGCAGCCAAGTAATCCGGGACGGGCAGTATTTT.

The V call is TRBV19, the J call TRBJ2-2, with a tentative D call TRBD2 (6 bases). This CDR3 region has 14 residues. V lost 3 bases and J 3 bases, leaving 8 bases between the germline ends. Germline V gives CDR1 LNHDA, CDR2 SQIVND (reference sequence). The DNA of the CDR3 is TGTGCCAGTAGTATCGGCGGGGACACCGGGGAGCTGTTTTTT. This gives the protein CASSIGGDTGELFF.

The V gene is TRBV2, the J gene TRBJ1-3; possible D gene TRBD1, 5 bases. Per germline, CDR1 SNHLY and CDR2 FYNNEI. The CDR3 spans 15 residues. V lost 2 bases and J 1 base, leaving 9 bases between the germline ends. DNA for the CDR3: TGTGCCAGCAGTGAACCAGGGAAGTCTGGAAACACCATATATTTT. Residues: CASSEPGKSGNTIYF.